The 5 T cell receptor beta chains below all came from one sample that was sequenced in a study of blood T cell repertoires in COVID-19. Profiled with immunoSEQ multiplex PCR; TCRdb holds only in-frame clones, not every one. The sample lists roughly 200,000 clones, roughly 90% occurring once. The material sequenced was PBMCs or T cells enriched from blood (not recorded which). The receptors were gathered from a woman aged 25 to 39 who had been exposed to COVID-19.

CDR3 amino acids: CASSPGVVQGEKLFF. CDR3 nucleotide sequence: TGTGCCAGCAGCCCCGGAGTTGTTCAGGGAGAAAAACTGTTTTTT. The chain recombines TRBV7-2 with TRBJ1-4, with TRBD1 as a possible D gene (5 bases). The CDR3 contains 15 residues. The V end lost 5 bases, the J end lost 8 bases, and 18 bases lay between the germline ends. Germline-derived CDR1 and CDR2 are SGHTA and FQGNSA. The full variable domain, rest sourced from reference TRBV7-2 and TRBJ1-4, is GAGVSQSPSNKVTEKGKDVELRCDPISGHTALYWYRQSLGQGLEFLIYFQGNSAPDKSGLPSDRFSAERTGGSVSTLTIQRTQQEDSAVYLCASSPGVVQGEKLFFGSGTQLSVL.

This clone was found once. This chain uses TRBV5-1 with TRBJ2-7; the D gene is possibly TRBD1 (5 bases). The germline CDR1 and CDR2 sequences are SGHRS and YFSETQ. V was clipped by 3 bases and J by 0 bases, with 13 bases between them. The CDR3 totals 15 residues. The CDR3 bases are TGCGCCAGCAGCTACCTCGACAGACGCTCCTACGAGCAGTACTTC. Protein: CASSYLDRRSYEQYF.

This clone came up a few times. The V gene is TRBV27, the J gene TRBJ2-2; 8 nucleotides match TRBD1. J lost 2 bases, V lost 4 bases, and 6 bases had no gene match. Germline V gives CDR1 MNHEY, CDR2 SMNVEV (reference sequence). The CDR3 runs to 16 residues. Here the CDR3 DNA reads TGTGCCAGCAGTTCCCGACAGGGGAGAAACACCGGGGAGCTGTTTTTT. It translates to CASSSRQGRNTGELFF.

This clone was picked up a small number of times. V usage is TRBV6-5 and J usage is TRBJ2-1; D is perhaps TRBD1 (6 bases). V was shortened by 5 bases and J by 6 bases, with 14 bases between the two germline ends. This CDR3 has 14 residues. Germline assignment: CDR1 MNHEY and CDR2 SVGAGI. The CDR3 loop reads CASSQKTDSNEQFF. CDR3 nucleotides: TGTGCCAGCAGTCAAAAGACGGACAGCAATGAGCAGTTCTTC.

The chain couples TRBV5-1 to TRBJ2-2; 7 bases match TRBD2. CDR1 and CDR2 from the germline V gene are SGHRS and YFSETQ. With V trimmed by 3 bases and J by 3 bases, 8 bases remained unmatched. The CDR3 is made up of 16 amino acids. CDR3 bases: TGCGCCAGCAGCTGGGCAGGGAGGGCCGACACCGGGGAGCTGTTTTTT. Translation: CASSWAGRADTGELFF.